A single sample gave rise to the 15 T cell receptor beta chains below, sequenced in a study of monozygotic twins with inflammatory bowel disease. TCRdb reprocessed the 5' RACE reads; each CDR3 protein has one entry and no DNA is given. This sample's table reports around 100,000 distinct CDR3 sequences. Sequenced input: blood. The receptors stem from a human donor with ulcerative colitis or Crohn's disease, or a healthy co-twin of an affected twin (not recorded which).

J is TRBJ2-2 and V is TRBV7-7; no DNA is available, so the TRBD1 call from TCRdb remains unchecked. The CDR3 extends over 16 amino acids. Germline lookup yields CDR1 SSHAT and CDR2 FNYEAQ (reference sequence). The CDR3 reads CASSSHSGVWAGELFF.

The CDR3: CAWSVPVGEEQYF. The chain links TRBV30 to TRBJ2-7. The length of the CDR3 is 13 residues. The germline V gene has CDR1 GTSNPN and CDR2 SVGIG (reference sequence).

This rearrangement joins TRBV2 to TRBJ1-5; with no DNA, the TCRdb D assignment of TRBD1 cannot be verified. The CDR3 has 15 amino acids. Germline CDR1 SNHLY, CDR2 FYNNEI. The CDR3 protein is CASRGGGQGKQPQHF.

Here the CDR3 reads CSAPMPGAYEQYF. The chain has TRBV20-1 and TRBJ2-7; TCRdb names TRBD1, which stays unverified in the absence of DNA. Germline V lookup: CDR1 DFQATT, CDR2 SNEGSKA (reference sequence). The CDR3 is made up of 13 amino acids.

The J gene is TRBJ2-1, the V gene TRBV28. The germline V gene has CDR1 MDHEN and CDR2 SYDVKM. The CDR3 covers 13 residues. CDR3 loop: CASSVGPRNEQFF.

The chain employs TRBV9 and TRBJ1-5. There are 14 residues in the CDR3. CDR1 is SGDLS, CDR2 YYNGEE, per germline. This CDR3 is CASSPNQAVGPQHF.

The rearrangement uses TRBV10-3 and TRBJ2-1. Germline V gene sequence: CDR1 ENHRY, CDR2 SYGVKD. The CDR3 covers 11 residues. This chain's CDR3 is CAISRNNEQFF.

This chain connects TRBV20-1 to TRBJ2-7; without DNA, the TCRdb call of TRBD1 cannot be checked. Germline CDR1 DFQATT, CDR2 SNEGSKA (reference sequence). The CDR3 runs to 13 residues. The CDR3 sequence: CSAPLDRGYEQYF.

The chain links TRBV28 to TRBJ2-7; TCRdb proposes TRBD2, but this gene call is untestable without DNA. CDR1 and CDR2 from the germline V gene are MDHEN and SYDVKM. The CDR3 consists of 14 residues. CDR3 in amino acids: CASSLSLAAYEQYF.

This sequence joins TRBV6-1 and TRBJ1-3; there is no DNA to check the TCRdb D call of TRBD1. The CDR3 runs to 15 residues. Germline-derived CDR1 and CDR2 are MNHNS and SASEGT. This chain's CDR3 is CASRQFDGGQHTIYF.

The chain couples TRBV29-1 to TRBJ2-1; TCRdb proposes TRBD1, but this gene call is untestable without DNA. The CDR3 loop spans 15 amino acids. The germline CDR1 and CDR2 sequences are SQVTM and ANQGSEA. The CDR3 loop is CSVDGQDHSYNEQFF.

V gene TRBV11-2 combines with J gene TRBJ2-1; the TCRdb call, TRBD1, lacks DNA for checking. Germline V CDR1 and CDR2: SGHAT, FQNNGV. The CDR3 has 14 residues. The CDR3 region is CASSPFPTSSEQFF.

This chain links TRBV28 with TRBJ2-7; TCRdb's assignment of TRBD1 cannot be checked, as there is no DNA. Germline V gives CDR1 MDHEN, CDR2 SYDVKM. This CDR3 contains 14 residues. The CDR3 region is CASREGQASYEQYF.

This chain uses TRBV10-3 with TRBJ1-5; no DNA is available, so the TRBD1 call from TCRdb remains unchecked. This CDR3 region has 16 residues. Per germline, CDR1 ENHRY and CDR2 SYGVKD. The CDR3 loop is CATSGQGGYSNQPQHF.

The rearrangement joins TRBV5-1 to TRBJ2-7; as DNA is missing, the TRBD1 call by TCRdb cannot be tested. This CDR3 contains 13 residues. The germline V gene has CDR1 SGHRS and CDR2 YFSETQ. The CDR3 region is CASQGQSGYEQYF.